This T cell receptor (beta chain) was documented in a study of response to subunit inactivated influenza vaccine. TCRdb reanalysed the RT-PCR reads using MiXCR and keeps one entry per CDR3 protein. This table has around 480,000 distinct CDR3 sequences, approximately 17% appearing once. This clonotype has ten or more counts. Its antigen remains unidentified. The V gene's germline CDR1 is DFQATT and CDR2 SNEGSKA (reference sequence). Trimming cost V 7 bases and J 3 bases; bases outside gene matches: 4. The CDR3 extends over 12 amino acids. Overall study results and limits: There was a suggestion from the authors that each seasonal influenza vaccination recruits few new T cells.

The specimen comprised CD4+ T cells sorted from PBMCs, sampled roughly 24 months after vaccination. The genes are TRBV20-1 and TRBJ2-7; 9 nucleotides line up with TRBD2. This sequence originates from a man in his fifties or sixties who received an inactivated influenza vaccine. CDR3 in amino acids: CSVRRGGYEQYF. The DNA of the CDR3 is TGCAGTGTTCGGCGGGGGGGCTACGAGCAGTACTTC.